This is a list of T cell receptor beta chains from one sample in a study of T cells expressing NK-cell markers. TCRdb re-called the 5' RACE reads and shows each CDR3 protein once, DNA omitted. The sample's table shows 250,000 to 300,000 distinct CDR3 sequences. Sequencing was performed on blood T cells: a sorted CD56 or NKG2C T cell subset, CD4+ or CD8+ T cells, or bulk PBMC T cells (not recorded which). These receptors were obtained from a man in his late teens or twenties in good health. Each CDR3 is given with its conserved first and last residue.

CSVDRRGTDTQYF	TRBV29-1	TRBJ2-3	13
CSVIQGAETQYF	TRBV29-1	TRBJ2-5	12
CASSYDWGTGELFF	TRBV6-5	TRBJ2-2	14
CASSSQGALGEQYF	TRBV3-1	TRBJ2-7	14
CASSLTSGAYEQYF	TRBV5-1	TRBJ2-7	14
CASSSAITGTVYNEQFF	TRBV5-1	TRBJ2-1	17
CASSHLPANTGELFF	TRBV23-1	TRBJ2-2	15
CATSDFSNQTQYF	TRBV24-1	TRBJ2-3	13
CASSYIGLEPQHF	TRBV6-5	TRBJ1-5	13
CASSTRTSGNEQFF	TRBV5-1	TRBJ2-1	14
CATPEDQPQHF	TRBV15	TRBJ1-5	11
CSVDTGVSYNEQFF	TRBV29-1	TRBJ2-1	14
CASSLETGRPEKLFF	TRBV5-5	TRBJ1-4	15
CATSDFRGGLAGDSEQFF	TRBV24-1	TRBJ2-1	18
CSVESASGYEQYF	TRBV29-1	TRBJ2-7	13
CASSLEGGALSGANVLTF	TRBV5-1	TRBJ2-6	18
CASSRASGRGDEQFF	TRBV5-4	TRBJ2-1	15
CASRGLAEQYF	TRBV28	TRBJ2-7	11
CASTQLAGVSNEQFF	TRBV6-1	TRBJ2-1	15
CASSSLGTSGSSADTQYF	TRBV6-2/TRBV6-3	TRBJ2-3	18
CASSAGTSEFSTDEQFF	TRBV12-3/TRBV12-4	TRBJ2-1	17
CASSEIGREGQFF	TRBV6-1	TRBJ2-1	13
CSAPENWETQYF	TRBV20-1	TRBJ2-5	12
CSVVGQGYEQYF	TRBV29-1	TRBJ2-7	12
CASSSALGGELFF	TRBV11-3	TRBJ2-2	13
CSARDMVAGGADTQYF	TRBV20-1	TRBJ2-3	16
CASSLSSLAGYNEQFF	TRBV7-9	TRBJ2-1	16
CASSPAIITDTQYF	TRBV7-9	TRBJ2-3	14
CASSLTVAGAFHTQYF	TRBV28	TRBJ2-3	16
CASSYSTGTQYF	TRBV6-5	TRBJ2-5	12
CASSVSPYLREKLFF	TRBV4-2	TRBJ1-4	15